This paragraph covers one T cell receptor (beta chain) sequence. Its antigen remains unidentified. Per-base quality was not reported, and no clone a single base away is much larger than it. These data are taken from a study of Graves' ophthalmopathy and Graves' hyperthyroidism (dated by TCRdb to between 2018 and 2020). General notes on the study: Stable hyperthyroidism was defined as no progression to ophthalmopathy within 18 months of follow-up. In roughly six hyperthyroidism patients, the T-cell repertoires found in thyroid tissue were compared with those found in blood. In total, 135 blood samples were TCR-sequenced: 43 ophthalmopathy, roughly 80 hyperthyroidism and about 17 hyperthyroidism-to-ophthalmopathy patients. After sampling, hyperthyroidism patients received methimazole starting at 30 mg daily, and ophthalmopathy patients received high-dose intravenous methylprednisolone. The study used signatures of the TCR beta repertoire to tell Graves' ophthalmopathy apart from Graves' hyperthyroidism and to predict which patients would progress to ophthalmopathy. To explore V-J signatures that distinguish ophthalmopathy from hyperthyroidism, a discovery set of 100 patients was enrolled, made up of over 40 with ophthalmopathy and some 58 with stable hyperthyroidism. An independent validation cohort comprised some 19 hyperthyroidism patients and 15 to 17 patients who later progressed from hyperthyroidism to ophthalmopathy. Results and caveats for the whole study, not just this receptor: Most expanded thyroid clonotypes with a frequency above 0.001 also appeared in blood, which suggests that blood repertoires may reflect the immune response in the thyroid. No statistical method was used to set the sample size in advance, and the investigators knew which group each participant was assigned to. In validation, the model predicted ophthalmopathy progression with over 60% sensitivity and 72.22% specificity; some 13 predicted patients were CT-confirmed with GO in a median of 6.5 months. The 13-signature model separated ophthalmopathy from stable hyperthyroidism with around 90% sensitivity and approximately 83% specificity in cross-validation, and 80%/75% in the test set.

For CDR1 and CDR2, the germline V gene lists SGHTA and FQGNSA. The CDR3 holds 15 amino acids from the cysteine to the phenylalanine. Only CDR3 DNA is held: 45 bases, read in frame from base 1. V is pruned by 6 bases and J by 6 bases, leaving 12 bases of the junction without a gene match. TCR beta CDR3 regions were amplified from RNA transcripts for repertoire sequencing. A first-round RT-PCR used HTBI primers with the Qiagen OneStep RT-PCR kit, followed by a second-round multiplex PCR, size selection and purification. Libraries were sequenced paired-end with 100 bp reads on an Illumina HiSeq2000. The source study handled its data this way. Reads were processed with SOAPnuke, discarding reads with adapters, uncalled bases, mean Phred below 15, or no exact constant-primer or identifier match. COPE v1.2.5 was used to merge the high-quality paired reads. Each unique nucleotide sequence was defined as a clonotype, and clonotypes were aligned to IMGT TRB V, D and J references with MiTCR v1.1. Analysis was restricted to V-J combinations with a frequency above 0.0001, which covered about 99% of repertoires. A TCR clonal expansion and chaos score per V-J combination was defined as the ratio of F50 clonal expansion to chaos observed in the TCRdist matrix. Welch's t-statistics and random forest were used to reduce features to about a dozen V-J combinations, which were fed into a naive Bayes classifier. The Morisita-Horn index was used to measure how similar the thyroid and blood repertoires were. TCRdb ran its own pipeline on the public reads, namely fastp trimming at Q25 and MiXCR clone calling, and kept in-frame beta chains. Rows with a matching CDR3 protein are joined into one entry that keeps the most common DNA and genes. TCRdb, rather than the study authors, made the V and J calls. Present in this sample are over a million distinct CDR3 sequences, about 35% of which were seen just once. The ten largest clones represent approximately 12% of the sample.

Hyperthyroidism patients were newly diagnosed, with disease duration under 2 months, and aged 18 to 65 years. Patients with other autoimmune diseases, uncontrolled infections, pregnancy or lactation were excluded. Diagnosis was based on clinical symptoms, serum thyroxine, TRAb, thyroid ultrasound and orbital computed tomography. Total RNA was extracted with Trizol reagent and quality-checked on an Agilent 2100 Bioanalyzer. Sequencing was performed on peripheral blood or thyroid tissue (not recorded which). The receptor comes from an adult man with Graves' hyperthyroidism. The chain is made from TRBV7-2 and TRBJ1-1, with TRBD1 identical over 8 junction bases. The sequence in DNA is TGTGCCAGCAGGAGGCCGGGACAGGCTATCCCTGAAGCTTTCTTT. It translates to CASRRPGQAIPEAFF.